A selection of T cell receptor beta chains follows, all from one sample in a study of blood T cell repertoires in COVID-19. Clones were read by immunoSEQ multiplex PCR, and TCRdb kept only the in-frame ones, dropping some. In the table there are hundreds of thousands of clones, 87% of which are singletons. Material for sequencing was PBMCs or T cells enriched from blood (not recorded which). These receptors were taken from a woman aged 40-49 years who had recovered from COVID-19. Each CDR3 is given with its conserved first and last residue. Fields, in order: clone size, J gene, V gene, D gene, CDR3 DNA, CDR3 protein. The D gene is left open where the match is weak. The listing skips clone size in some rows; elsewhere it reads once, few, many or a size class.

clone size: once; J gene: TRBJ2-3; V gene: TRBV29-1; D gene: TRBD2; CDR3 DNA: TGCAGCGTTGAAGGAGGGAGGGCCCCAGATACGCAGTATTTT; CDR3 protein: CSVEGGRAPDTQYF
clone size: -; J gene: TRBJ1-6; V gene: TRBV5-1; D gene: -; CDR3 DNA: TGCGCCAGCAGCTTGACAGCGGTCAATTCACCCCTCCACTTT; CDR3 protein: CASSLTAVNSPLHF
clone size: -; J gene: TRBJ1-5; V gene: TRBV7-8; D gene: -; CDR3 DNA: TGTGCCAGCAGCCCTCAGGACTGGTATAGCAATCAGCCCCAGCATTTT; CDR3 protein: CASSPQDWYSNQPQHF
clone size: once; J gene: TRBJ2-5; V gene: TRBV7-2; D gene: TRBD1; CDR3 DNA: TGTGCCAGCAGCGGGGGACAGCAAGAGACCCAGTACTTC; CDR3 protein: CASSGGQQETQYF
clone size: few; J gene: TRBJ2-1; V gene: TRBV18; D gene: -; CDR3 DNA: TGTGCCAGCTCACCACCCATCCAGGGGGGTAGGGATGAGCAGTTCTTC; CDR3 protein: CASSPPIQGGRDEQFF
clone size: once; J gene: TRBJ2-7; V gene: TRBV9; D gene: TRBD2; CDR3 DNA: TGTGCCAGCAGCACTAGCGGGAGCTCCTACGAGCAGTACTTC; CDR3 protein: CASSTSGSSYEQYF
clone size: -; J gene: TRBJ2-7; V gene: TRBV7-2; D gene: TRBD2; CDR3 DNA: TGTGCCAGCAGAATGGGGCTAGCGGCCTCAAGCGAGCAGTACTTC; CDR3 protein: CASRMGLAASSEQYF
clone size: -; J gene: TRBJ2-5; V gene: TRBV12-3/TRBV12-4; D gene: -; CDR3 DNA: TGTGCCAGCAGTGTCCCAGGGGAAGAGACCCAGTACTTC; CDR3 protein: CASSVPGEETQYF
clone size: -; J gene: TRBJ2-7; V gene: TRBV4-1; D gene: TRBD2; CDR3 DNA: TGCGCCAGCAGCCTGAGGGCTAGCGGGCTCTACGAGCAGTACTTC; CDR3 protein: CASSLRASGLYEQYF
clone size: -; J gene: TRBJ1-1; V gene: TRBV6-5; D gene: -; CDR3 DNA: TGTGCCAGCAGTTACCTGCGGGCGGAGAACACTGAAGCTTTCTTT; CDR3 protein: CASSYLRAENTEAFF
clone size: once; J gene: TRBJ1-6; V gene: TRBV4-2; D gene: TRBD1; CDR3 DNA: TGTGCCAGCAGCCCGGACAGGGGAGAATCACCCCTCCACTTT; CDR3 protein: CASSPDRGESPLHF
clone size: once; J gene: TRBJ2-1; V gene: TRBV5-1; D gene: TRBD2; CDR3 DNA: TGCGCCAGCAGCCAACCGGGACTAGCGGGAGATGAGCAGTTCTTC; CDR3 protein: CASSQPGLAGDEQFF
clone size: -; J gene: TRBJ2-5; V gene: TRBV7-2; D gene: TRBD2; CDR3 DNA: TGTGCCAGCAGCTTTAGCGGGAGCTGGGAGACCCAGTACTTC; CDR3 protein: CASSFSGSWETQYF
clone size: -; J gene: TRBJ1-1; V gene: TRBV28; D gene: TRBD1; CDR3 DNA: TGTGCCAGCAGTTTAATACCTCAGGGGGCCTTTGAAGCTTTCTTT; CDR3 protein: CASSLIPQGAFEAFF
clone size: once; J gene: TRBJ1-4; V gene: TRBV2; D gene: TRBD1; CDR3 DNA: TGTGCCAGCAGAGCGGACAGGGGGTTATTTGATGAAAAACTGTTTTTT; CDR3 protein: CASRADRGLFDEKLFF
clone size: -; J gene: TRBJ1-2; V gene: TRBV6-5; D gene: -; CDR3 DNA: TGTGCCAGCAGCCCCCAGAGGACGGGAACTTATGGCTACACCTTC; CDR3 protein: CASSPQRTGTYGYTF
clone size: few; J gene: TRBJ2-3; V gene: TRBV28; D gene: TRBD2; CDR3 DNA: TGTGCCAGCAGTTTAGATACTAGCGGGAGAAGTATTAGAGATACGCAGTATTTT; CDR3 protein: CASSLDTSGRSIRDTQYF
clone size: -; J gene: TRBJ1-6; V gene: TRBV28; D gene: -; CDR3 DNA: TGTGCCAGCTACAGCTCCTATAATTCACCCCTCCACTTT; CDR3 protein: CASYSSYNSPLHF
clone size: -; J gene: TRBJ1-2; V gene: TRBV15; D gene: -; CDR3 DNA: TGTGCCACCAGTTCGGGACACCTCTATGGCTACACCTTC; CDR3 protein: CATSSGHLYGYTF
clone size: -; J gene: TRBJ2-3; V gene: TRBV7-8; D gene: -; CDR3 DNA: TGTGCCAGCAGCTTAGACAACACAGATACGCAGTATTTT; CDR3 protein: CASSLDNTDTQYF
clone size: -; J gene: TRBJ2-7; V gene: TRBV12-3/TRBV12-4; D gene: TRBD2; CDR3 DNA: TGTGCCAGCAGTAGCGGGAGCTCCTACGAGCAGTACTTC; CDR3 protein: CASSSGSSYEQYF
clone size: -; J gene: TRBJ2-2; V gene: TRBV5-1; D gene: TRBD1; CDR3 DNA: TGCGCCAGCAGCCCGGGCGTCGGACAGGCTTACACCGGGGAGCTGTTTTTT; CDR3 protein: CASSPGVGQAYTGELFF
clone size: -; J gene: TRBJ1-2; V gene: TRBV5-1; D gene: -; CDR3 DNA: TGCGCCAGCAGCTTGGGACAGTCTAACTATGGCTACACCTTC; CDR3 protein: CASSLGQSNYGYTF
clone size: -; J gene: TRBJ1-2; V gene: TRBV6-5; D gene: -; CDR3 DNA: TGTGCCAGCAGCCTAGCCCCTGACTATGGCTACACCTTC; CDR3 protein: CASSLAPDYGYTF
clone size: -; J gene: TRBJ2-7; V gene: TRBV7-6; D gene: TRBD2; CDR3 DNA: TGTGCCAGCAGCTTAGAGGGGACTAGCGGACCCACGGTGCAGTACTTC; CDR3 protein: CASSLEGTSGPTVQYF
clone size: -; J gene: TRBJ1-2; V gene: TRBV4-3; D gene: -; CDR3 DNA: TGCGCCAGCAGCCAAGGTGAGGACAGTCTCTATGGCTACACCTTC; CDR3 protein: CASSQGEDSLYGYTF
clone size: few; J gene: TRBJ1-4; V gene: TRBV18; D gene: TRBD1; CDR3 DNA: TGTGCCAGCTCACCGGGACAGTCTAATGAAAAACTGTTTTTT; CDR3 protein: CASSPGQSNEKLFF
clone size: -; J gene: TRBJ1-2; V gene: TRBV30; D gene: -; CDR3 DNA: TGTGCCTGGGGTTGGGGGCAGCGGGGCTATGGCTACACCTTC; CDR3 protein: CAWGWGQRGYGYTF
clone size: -; J gene: TRBJ2-1; V gene: TRBV6-1; D gene: TRBD2; CDR3 DNA: TGTGCCAGCAGTGAAGCGGGAGGGTTTGACAATGAGCAGTTCTTC; CDR3 protein: CASSEAGGFDNEQFF
clone size: few; J gene: TRBJ1-6; V gene: TRBV20-1; D gene: -; CDR3 DNA: TGCAGTGCTAGTCATGTAAACCAGGGAACAGGCGCACCCCTCCACTTT; CDR3 protein: CSASHVNQGTGAPLHF
clone size: -; J gene: TRBJ1-4; V gene: TRBV28; D gene: -; CDR3 DNA: TGTGCCAGCAGCATCGGGATAACCAATGAAAAACTGTTTTTT; CDR3 protein: CASSIGITNEKLFF
clone size: -; J gene: TRBJ1-6; V gene: TRBV30; D gene: TRBD1; CDR3 DNA: TGTGCCTGGAGGAACTCCCTCATTGTGACAGGGGCTTCACCCCTCCACTTT; CDR3 protein: CAWRNSLIVTGASPLHF
clone size: -; J gene: TRBJ2-1; V gene: TRBV19; D gene: TRBD2; CDR3 DNA: TGTGCCAGTAGTATTCGGGGAGGGTTTGATGAGCAGTTCTTC; CDR3 protein: CASSIRGGFDEQFF
clone size: -; J gene: TRBJ2-5; V gene: TRBV7-9; D gene: -; CDR3 DNA: TGTGCCAGCAGCTTTGGACCGGGGTTTGAGGAGACCCAGTACTTC; CDR3 protein: CASSFGPGFEETQYF
clone size: once; J gene: TRBJ1-2; V gene: TRBV20-1; D gene: -; CDR3 DNA: TGCAGTGCTTCAGGGTCCCATGGCTACACCTTC; CDR3 protein: CSASGSHGYTF
clone size: -; J gene: TRBJ1-4; V gene: TRBV4-3; D gene: TRBD1; CDR3 DNA: TGCGCCAGCAGCCTAGGACAGGGCGAGGAAAAACTGTTTTTT; CDR3 protein: CASSLGQGEEKLFF
clone size: -; J gene: TRBJ2-5; V gene: TRBV21-1; D gene: -; CDR3 DNA: TGTGCCAGCAGCAAATCAAAAGTTTCGGGTGATACAGGGGAAGAGACCCAGTACTTC; CDR3 protein: CASSKSKVSGDTGEETQYF
clone size: few; J gene: TRBJ1-2; V gene: TRBV30; D gene: -; CDR3 DNA: TGTGCCTGGAGTGTAGGCCGGGCGGGCTATGGCTACACCTTC; CDR3 protein: CAWSVGRAGYGYTF
clone size: -; J gene: TRBJ2-5; V gene: TRBV5-1; D gene: -; CDR3 DNA: TGCGCCAGCAGCTTTGACCCGGGGGAGACCCAGTACTTC; CDR3 protein: CASSFDPGETQYF
clone size: -; J gene: TRBJ2-1; V gene: TRBV28; D gene: TRBD2; CDR3 DNA: TGTGCCAGCAGTTTATCTAGCGGGAGACGCAATGAGCAGTTCTTC; CDR3 protein: CASSLSSGRRNEQFF
clone size: -; J gene: TRBJ2-1; V gene: TRBV28; D gene: -; CDR3 DNA: TGTGCCAGCGATAGGGGCTACAATGAGCAGTTCTTC; CDR3 protein: CASDRGYNEQFF
clone size: -; J gene: TRBJ2-1; V gene: TRBV5-1; D gene: -; CDR3 DNA: TGCGCCAGCAGCCCTGACCTCACGGGGAACAATGAGCAGTTCTTC; CDR3 protein: CASSPDLTGNNEQFF
clone size: few; J gene: TRBJ2-1; V gene: TRBV7-2; D gene: TRBD2; CDR3 DNA: TGTGCCAGCAGCTTAGGGACTAGCTCCTACAATGAGCAGTTCTTC; CDR3 protein: CASSLGTSSYNEQFF
clone size: -; J gene: TRBJ1-5; V gene: TRBV2; D gene: TRBD1; CDR3 DNA: TGTGCCAGCAGCAAAGAAGGACAGGGGGCGAGGCAGCCCCAGCATTTT; CDR3 protein: CASSKEGQGARQPQHF
clone size: once; J gene: TRBJ1-4; V gene: TRBV7-9; D gene: TRBD1; CDR3 DNA: TGTGCCAGCAGCTTATGGGGACAGGATAATGAAAAACTGTTTTTT; CDR3 protein: CASSLWGQDNEKLFF
clone size: -; J gene: TRBJ2-3; V gene: TRBV19; D gene: -; CDR3 DNA: TGTGCCAGTAGTACCCGGCGGGAGCGAGGGGACACTATTTTT; CDR3 protein: CASSTRRERGDTIF
clone size: -; J gene: TRBJ1-1; V gene: TRBV28; D gene: -; CDR3 DNA: TGTGCCAGCAGGCCTGGGCAGAACACTGAAGCTTTCTTT; CDR3 protein: CASRPGQNTEAFF
clone size: -; J gene: TRBJ2-6; V gene: TRBV30; D gene: TRBD1; CDR3 DNA: TGTGCCGGGGGACAGGGGGTTGGGGCCAACGTCCTGACTTTC; CDR3 protein: CAGGQGVGANVLTF
clone size: -; J gene: TRBJ2-3; V gene: TRBV5-1; D gene: TRBD2; CDR3 DNA: TGCGCCAGCAGCTTGGGCGGGAGTGGAGTGAATACGCAGTATTTT; CDR3 protein: CASSLGGSGVNTQYF
clone size: -; J gene: TRBJ1-4; V gene: TRBV4-2; D gene: TRBD1; CDR3 DNA: TGTGCCAGCAGCCAGCCCTCGGCGACAGGGCACGAAAAACTGTTTTTT; CDR3 protein: CASSQPSATGHEKLFF
clone size: once; J gene: TRBJ1-5; V gene: TRBV7-2; D gene: -; CDR3 DNA: TGTGCCAGCACCCTGGGGGCTAGCAATCAGCCCCAGCATTTT; CDR3 protein: CASTLGASNQPQHF
clone size: -; J gene: TRBJ1-4; V gene: TRBV5-1; D gene: TRBD1; CDR3 DNA: TGCGCCAGCAGCCCACCCGGGACAGGTTTTGAAAAACTGTTTTTT; CDR3 protein: CASSPPGTGFEKLFF
clone size: few; J gene: TRBJ1-4; V gene: TRBV10-2; D gene: -; CDR3 DNA: TGCGCCAGCAGGGGAGGGAATGAAAAACTGTTTTTT; CDR3 protein: CASRGGNEKLFF
clone size: -; J gene: TRBJ1-4; V gene: TRBV14; D gene: TRBD1; CDR3 DNA: TGTGCCAGCAGCCAAGGACAGGGCCGAAGGAAGGAACTGTTTTTT; CDR3 protein: CASSQGQGRRKELFF